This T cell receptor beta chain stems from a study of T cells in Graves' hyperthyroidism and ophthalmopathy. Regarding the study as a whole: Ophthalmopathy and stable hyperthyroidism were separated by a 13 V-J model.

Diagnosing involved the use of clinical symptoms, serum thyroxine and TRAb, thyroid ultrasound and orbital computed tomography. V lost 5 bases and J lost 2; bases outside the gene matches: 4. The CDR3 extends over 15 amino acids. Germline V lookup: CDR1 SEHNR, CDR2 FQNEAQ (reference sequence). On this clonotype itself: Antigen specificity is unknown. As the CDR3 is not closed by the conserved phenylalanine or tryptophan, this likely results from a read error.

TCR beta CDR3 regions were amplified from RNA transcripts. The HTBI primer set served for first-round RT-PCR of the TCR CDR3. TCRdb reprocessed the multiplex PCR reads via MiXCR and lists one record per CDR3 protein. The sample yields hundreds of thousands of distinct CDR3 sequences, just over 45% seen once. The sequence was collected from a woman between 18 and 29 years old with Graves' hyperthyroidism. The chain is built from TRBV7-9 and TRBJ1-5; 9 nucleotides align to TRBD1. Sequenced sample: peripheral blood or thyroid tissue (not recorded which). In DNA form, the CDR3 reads TGTGCCAGCAGCATGACAGGGGGTGGCAATCAGCCCCAGCATCTT. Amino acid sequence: CASSMTGGGNQPQHL.